The clone carrying this T cell receptor beta chain was detected only a few times. These data originate in a study of spatial heterogeneity in lung cancer. As for time point: sample taken at primary tumor resection. TCRs were sequenced from unsorted whole RNA of tumor, nontumor lung or PBMC. TCRdb re-derived calls from the 5' RACE reads in MiXCR, one entry per CDR3 protein. In the table there are about 50,000 distinct CDR3 sequences, roughly 7.6% of which are singletons. Germline V gene sequence: CDR1 SGHAT, CDR2 FQDESV (reference sequence). Trimming removed 3 bases from V and 5 bases from J, with 10 bases in between. The CDR3 covers 13 residues.

The sample here was PBMCs, taken at surgery. The J gene is TRBJ2-5, the V gene TRBV11-1; TRBD2 is a possible D gene (5 bases). The origin of this receptor is a female donor with early-stage non-small cell lung cancer. CDR3 region: CASSFFRGETQYF. DNA of the CDR3: TGTGCCAGCAGCTTTTTCCGCGGGGAGACCCAGTACTTC.